Listed below are T cell receptor beta chains from one sample, sequenced in a study of OX40 agonist ivuxolimab in advanced cancers. Some clones are missing from TCRdb's copy, which holds only in-frame ones; the method was immunoSEQ multiplex PCR. In the table there are about 68,000 clones, about 85% of which are singletons. Material: CD4+ or CD8+ T cells sorted from blood, obtained in a trial of the OX40 agonist ivuxolimab. The receptors come from an adult with an advanced solid tumor such as melanoma, head and neck, liver or kidney cancer. CDR3s include the opening cysteine and the closing phenylalanine or tryptophan. Each record gives: J gene, V gene, CDR3 protein.

j_call: TRBJ1-5; v_call: TRBV9; cdr3_aa: CASSETGNQPQHF
j_call: TRBJ1-4; v_call: TRBV6-5; cdr3_aa: CASSPDPASNEKLFF
j_call: TRBJ1-5; v_call: TRBV11-3; cdr3_aa: CASSSPGTGIKNQPQHF
j_call: TRBJ1-5; v_call: TRBV18; cdr3_aa: CASSPGTRGQPQHF
j_call: TRBJ1-4; v_call: TRBV7-2; cdr3_aa: CASGDRGGEKLFF
j_call: TRBJ2-7; v_call: TRBV9; cdr3_aa: CASSPRTGGYEQYF
j_call: TRBJ1-4; v_call: TRBV6-1; cdr3_aa: CASSPQGGYEKLFF
j_call: TRBJ2-7; v_call: TRBV4-2; cdr3_aa: CASSQQDGHEPREQYF
j_call: TRBJ1-6; v_call: TRBV11-2; cdr3_aa: CASSLISSDSPLHF
j_call: TRBJ1-5; v_call: TRBV15; cdr3_aa: CATSHNNQPQHF
j_call: TRBJ1-6; v_call: TRBV7-2; cdr3_aa: CASSQGTGVNSPLHF
j_call: TRBJ1-4; v_call: TRBV7-8; cdr3_aa: CASSPRTGHNEKLFF
j_call: TRBJ2-3; v_call: TRBV6-4; cdr3_aa: CASSRSGGDTQYF
j_call: TRBJ1-3; v_call: TRBV7-2; cdr3_aa: CASSLWVGGSGNTIYF
j_call: TRBJ2-7; v_call: TRBV29-1; cdr3_aa: CSVGGDRYEQYF
j_call: TRBJ2-6; v_call: TRBV7-2; cdr3_aa: CASSLRTGFSGANVLTF
j_call: TRBJ1-4; v_call: TRBV5-1; cdr3_aa: CASSLGRINEKLFF
j_call: TRBJ2-2; v_call: TRBV14; cdr3_aa: CASSPWTGGNTGELFF
j_call: TRBJ1-2; v_call: TRBV7-9; cdr3_aa: CASSLAPGNYGYTF
j_call: TRBJ2-5; v_call: TRBV6-5; cdr3_aa: CASSYGTSVLQETQYF
j_call: TRBJ1-5; v_call: TRBV10-3; cdr3_aa: CATGGPNQPQHF
j_call: TRBJ2-1; v_call: TRBV11-3; cdr3_aa: CASSSGSQSYNEQFF
j_call: TRBJ2-3; v_call: TRBV7-2; cdr3_aa: CASSSYGDTQYF
j_call: TRBJ1-1; v_call: TRBV5-5; cdr3_aa: CASRQRTGGTEAFF
j_call: TRBJ2-3; v_call: TRBV6-5; cdr3_aa: CASRTGRRTDTQYF
j_call: TRBJ2-2; v_call: TRBV9; cdr3_aa: CASSVGNRNTGELFF
j_call: TRBJ2-1; v_call: TRBV28; cdr3_aa: CASNSVGEYNEQFF
j_call: TRBJ2-1; v_call: TRBV7-6; cdr3_aa: CASSLLAGGTNEQFF
j_call: TRBJ1-5; v_call: TRBV2; cdr3_aa: CASSVSGQGPVWPQHF
j_call: TRBJ2-1; v_call: TRBV6-5; cdr3_aa: CASSFLAGARVNEQFF
j_call: TRBJ2-1; v_call: TRBV4-3; cdr3_aa: CASSRGSGRAYNEQFF
j_call: TRBJ2-3; v_call: TRBV7-2; cdr3_aa: CASSLNADTQYF
j_call: TRBJ1-2; v_call: TRBV7-2; cdr3_aa: CASSPTTGVFYGYTF
j_call: TRBJ1-1; v_call: TRBV7-6; cdr3_aa: CASSPTRRGQGLMNTEAFF
j_call: TRBJ1-6; v_call: TRBV7-9; cdr3_aa: CASSRRDTTLHF
j_call: TRBJ2-3; v_call: TRBV4-3; cdr3_aa: CASSPSTGYTDTQYF
j_call: TRBJ2-2; v_call: TRBV5-6; cdr3_aa: CASSPQGGTGELFF
j_call: TRBJ2-2; v_call: TRBV6-6; cdr3_aa: CASDRGGNGELFF
j_call: TRBJ1-1; v_call: TRBV6-5; cdr3_aa: CASRPGQWNTEAFF
j_call: TRBJ2-1; v_call: TRBV7-7; cdr3_aa: CASSPGTVVMGEQFF